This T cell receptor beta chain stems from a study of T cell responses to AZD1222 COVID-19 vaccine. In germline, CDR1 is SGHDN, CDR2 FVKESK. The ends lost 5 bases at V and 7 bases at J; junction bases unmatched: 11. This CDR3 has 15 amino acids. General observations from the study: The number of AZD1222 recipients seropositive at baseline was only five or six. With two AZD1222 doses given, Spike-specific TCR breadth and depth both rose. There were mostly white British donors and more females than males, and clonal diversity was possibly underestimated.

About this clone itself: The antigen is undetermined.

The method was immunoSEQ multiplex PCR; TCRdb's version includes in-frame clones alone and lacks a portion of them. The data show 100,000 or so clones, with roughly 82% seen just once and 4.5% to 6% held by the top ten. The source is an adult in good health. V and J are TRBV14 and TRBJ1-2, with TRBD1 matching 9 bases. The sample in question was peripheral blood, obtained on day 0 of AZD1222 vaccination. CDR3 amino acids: CASSVRRGTGLGYTF. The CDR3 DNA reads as TGTGCCAGCAGCGTACGAAGAGGGACAGGGCTTGGCTACACCTTC.